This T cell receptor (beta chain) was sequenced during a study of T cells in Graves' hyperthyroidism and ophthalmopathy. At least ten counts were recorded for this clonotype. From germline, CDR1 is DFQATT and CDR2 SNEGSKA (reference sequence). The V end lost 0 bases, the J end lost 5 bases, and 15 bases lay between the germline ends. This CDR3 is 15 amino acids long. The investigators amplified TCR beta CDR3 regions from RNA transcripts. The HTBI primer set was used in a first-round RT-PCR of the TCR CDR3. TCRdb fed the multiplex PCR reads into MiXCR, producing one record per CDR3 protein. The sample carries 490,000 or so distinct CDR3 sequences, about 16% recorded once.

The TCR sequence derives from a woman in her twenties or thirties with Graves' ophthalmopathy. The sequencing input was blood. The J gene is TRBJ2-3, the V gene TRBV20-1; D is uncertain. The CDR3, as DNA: TGCAGTGCTAGAGATGGGCAGGAGCTAGGAGATACGCAGTATTTT. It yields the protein CSARDGQELGDTQYF.